The 4 T cell receptor beta chains below were found in one sample sequenced in a study of blood T cell repertoires in COVID-19. Sequencing used immunoSEQ multiplex PCR; TCRdb keeps in-frame clones, though not all of them. The table includes 95,000 to 150,000 clones, 80% detected once. Specimen: peripheral blood. The receptor set was obtained from a man in his sixties with active or convalescent COVID-19.

This clone was seen once. The CDR3 DNA is TGCAGCGTGGGCACTAGCGGATACGAGCAGTACTTC. Amino acids: CSVGTSGYEQYF. The J gene is TRBJ2-7, the V gene TRBV29-1, with 8 bases lining up with TRBD2. Germline assignment: CDR1 SQVTM and CDR2 ANQGSEA. There are 12 residues in the CDR3. V gave up 6 bases and J gave up 4 bases; unmatched junction bases: 5.

The chain recombines TRBV5-1 with TRBJ2-7, with TRBD2 identical over 7 bases. Trimming at V came to 0 bases and at J to 2 bases, leaving 8 bases not matched to a gene. The CDR3 contains 16 residues. Germline CDR1 is SGHRS and CDR2 is YFSETQ. CDR3 sequence reads: CASSLGGGGAPYEQYF. For the CDR3, the DNA is TGCGCCAGCAGCTTGGGCGGGGGAGGGGCCCCCTACGAGCAGTACTTC.

The chain recombines TRBV5-4 with TRBJ2-2; 10 nucleotides line up with TRBD2. Trimming took 2 bases from V and 6 from J; bases not matched to a gene: 13. The CDR3 runs to 18 residues. Per the germline V gene, CDR1 is SGHNT and CDR2 is YYREEE (reference sequence). DNA for the CDR3: TGTGCCAGCAGCTTCCCCCCTGCGAGCGGGAGGGCCCCCGGGGAGCTGTTTTTT. Translation gives CASSFPPASGRAPGELFF.

This chain uses TRBV19 with TRBJ2-1; a possible D gene is TRBD2 (7 bases). Germline V gene data show CDR1 as LNHDA and CDR2 as SQIVND (reference sequence). Trimming left V 6 bases short and J 2 bases short, with 23 bases between. This CDR3 spans 18 amino acids. The CDR3: CASSRKVGGTRTYNEQFF. CDR3 in DNA: TGTGCCAGTAGCCGAAAAGTGGGGGGGACACGGACCTACAATGAGCAGTTCTTC.